A single sample is the source of the 13 T cell receptor beta chains below, sequenced in a study of human T cells and chemical hapten exposure (dated by TCRdb to the early 2020s). The library was obtained by RACE. These reads were obtained on a NextSeq 500. TCRdb trimmed the raw reads at Q25, called clones with MiXCR and kept productive beta chains. Every CDR3 protein is listed once, alongside the most common genes and DNA of its rows. The sample table shows approximately 370,000 distinct CDR3 sequences, and 5.5% are seen once. The ten largest clones add up to over 6.5% of the sample. The time point tag for this specimen amounts to: pre-sensitization, week 0. In the paper's terms, the treatment or condition label means: therapeutic diphenylcyclopropenone sensitization with weekly scalp DPC. The sequencing used whole blood, collected in connection with sensitization to the hapten diphenylcyclopropenone (DPC). Every receptor here comes from a woman aged 18-30 years with alopecia areata. Some clones in this sample may be carry-over from other donors' samples.

The CDR3 sequence is CSARDPSGPLHF. Here the CDR3 DNA reads TGCAGTGCTAGAGATCCATCCGGACCCCTCCACTTT. This rearrangement joins TRBV20-1 to TRBJ1-6; D not resolved. CDR1 and CDR2 from the germline V gene are DFQATT and SNEGSKA (reference sequence). Trimming took off 0 bases at V and 12 bases at J, with 9 bases between the two ends. CDR3 length: 12 residues.

In its sample, this clonotype was seen many times. The chain is built from TRBV25-1 and TRBJ1-2, with no clear D. Germline loops: CDR1 MGHDK, CDR2 SYGVNS. The CDR3 spans 14 residues. V lost 4 bases and J 7 bases, leaving 16 bases between the germline ends. The CDR3, as DNA: TGTGCCAGCAGTGGGTCGACATCAGCCTCTGGCTACACCTTC. Translating it yields CASSGSTSASGYTF.

This clonotype was seen a few times. The chain recombines TRBV5-1 with TRBJ2-3; D possibly corresponds to TRBD2 (6 bases). This CDR3 contains 14 residues. The V end lost 4 bases, the J end lost 4 bases, and 13 bases lay between the germline ends. Germline-derived CDR1 and CDR2 are SGHRS and YFSETQ. The CDR3: CASSQGTSPDTQYF. Written as DNA, the CDR3 is TGCGCCAGCAGCCAAGGGACTTCCCCAGATACGCAGTATTTT.

This clonotype was seen ten or more times. The V and J genes are TRBV5-1 and TRBJ2-3; D assignment may be TRBD1 or TRBD2 (6 bases each). Germline loops: CDR1 SGHRS, CDR2 YFSETQ. The V end lost 0 bases, the J end lost 0 bases, and 11 bases lay between the germline ends. This CDR3 region has 16 residues. The CDR3: CASSLVYGGSTDTQYF. DNA of the CDR3: TGCGCCAGCAGCTTGGTTTACGGGGGCAGCACAGATACGCAGTATTTT.

This clonotype was picked up many times. The chain carries TRBV6-6 and TRBJ1-1; D perhaps matches TRBD1 (6 bases). Germline V gene sequence: CDR1 MNHNY, CDR2 SVGAGI (reference sequence). The CDR3 consists of 11 residues. The V end lost 11 bases, the J end lost 3 bases, and 10 bases lay between the germline ends. CDR3 protein: CAGGQYTEAFF. The CDR3 DNA is TGTGCCGGCGGACAGTACACTGAAGCTTTCTTT.

A few counts support this clonotype. The J gene is TRBJ1-1, the V gene TRBV7-2; D perhaps matches TRBD1 (5 bases). V shed 2 bases and J shed 11 bases, with 24 bases lying between them. This CDR3 has 16 amino acids. Germline V lookup: CDR1 SGHTA, CDR2 FQGNSA. The CDR3 bases are TGTGCCAGCAGCTTAAGGTCCGTCAGTGGGGCCACGGGGGCTTTCTTT. Amino acid sequence: CASSLRSVSGATGAFF. The whole variable domain, filled in from reference TRBV7-2 and TRBJ1-1, reads GAGVSQSPSNKVTEKGKDVELRCDPISGHTALYWYRQSLGQGLEFLIYFQGNSAPDKSGLPSDRFSAERTGGSVSTLTIQRTQQEDSAVYLCASSLRSVSGATGAFFGQGTRLTVV.

The rearrangement uses TRBV12-3 or TRBV12-4 and TRBJ1-3, with no clear D. Deletions cut 2 bases from V and 0 bases from J, with 11 bases between. The CDR3 runs to 16 residues. The CDR3 sequence: CASSLSGGSSGNTIYF. The CDR3 DNA sequence: TGTGCCAGCAGTTTAAGCGGCGGATCCTCTGGAAACACCATATATTTT.

The chain couples TRBV10-3 to TRBJ1-4, with 11 bases aligning to TRBD1. CDR1 and CDR2 (germline): ENHRY, SYGVKD. The V and J ends lost 6 bases and 5 bases, in that order; junction bases with no gene match: 11. The CDR3 has 17 amino acids. CDR3 bases: TGTGCCATCAGATCCGGGACAGGGGGTTCCGCCAATGAAAAACTGTTTTTT. Translating gives CAIRSGTGGSANEKLFF.

There are a few counts of this clonotype. This chain connects TRBV25-1 to TRBJ1-3; no reliable D call. CDR3 length: 14 residues. Germline lookup yields CDR1 MGHDK and CDR2 SYGVNS. Trimming stripped 7 bases from V and 0 bases from J, with 10 bases between. DNA for the CDR3: TGTGCCAGCACCCAGACGGACTCTGGAAACACCATATATTTT. Amino acids: CASTQTDSGNTIYF.

This clonotype was found many times. This chain connects TRBV6-5 to TRBJ2-1; D gene unclear. Germline-derived CDR1 and CDR2 are MNHEY and SVGAGI. The ends were cut back, 0 bases at V and 0 bases at J, with 9 bases in the middle. CDR3 length: 16 residues. CDR3 coding DNA: TGTGCCAGCAGTTACTCGGGGTCGAGCTCCTACAATGAGCAGTTCTTC. Its protein product is CASSYSGSSSYNEQFF.

In its sample, this clonotype was seen a few times. This chain uses TRBV6-5 with TRBJ1-5, with D unclear. The germline V gene has CDR1 MNHEY and CDR2 SVGAGI. Deletions cut 7 bases from V and 7 bases from J, with 14 bases between. This CDR3 is built from 13 residues. CDR3 protein: CASNSLPGQPQHF. For the CDR3, the DNA is TGTGCCAGCAATAGCCTCCCGGGGCAGCCCCAGCATTTT.

This clonotype was detected only a few times. The chain links TRBV6-5 to TRBJ2-1; 9 nucleotides agree with TRBD2. In germline, CDR1 is MNHEY, CDR2 SVGAGI. CDR3 length: 16 amino acids. V shed 7 bases and J 5 bases; nucleotides not matched to a gene: 12. The CDR3 is CASTYGGGGAHNEQFF. The CDR3 DNA reads as TGTGCCAGCACCTACGGCGGCGGGGGGGCCCACAATGAGCAGTTCTTC.

This clonotype was seen a few times. The rearrangement uses TRBV24-1 and TRBJ1-5; TRBD1 might be the D (5 bases). CDR3 size: 14 residues. Trimming shortened V by 1 base and J by 5 bases, and 8 bases separated the two germline ends. Germline CDR1 is KGHDR and CDR2 is SFDVKD. The CDR3 sequence is CATSDFVTDQPQHF. CDR3 nucleotides: TGTGCCACCAGTGATTTCGTGACAGATCAGCCCCAGCATTTT.